The 20 T cell receptor beta chains in this list originate from one sample, sequenced in a study of cytomegalovirus exposure and HLA in healthy donors. TCRdb's table, derived via immunoSEQ multiplex PCR, lists solely in-frame clones and lacks some. The profile shows about 65,000 clones, 92% of them singletons. Sequencing was carried out using PBMCs. These receptors came from a woman under 30 in good health and CMV-seronegative.

This clone was detected once. The rearrangement uses TRBV27 and TRBJ1-4, with TRBD1 matching 7 bases. The germline gives CDR1 MNHEY, CDR2 SMNVEV (reference sequence). This CDR3 contains 19 residues. The trim removed 2 bases at V and 4 bases at J, leaving 16 bases unmatched. The CDR3 here is CASSLKGAFGRIGNEKLFF. The CDR3 DNA reads as TGTGCCAGCAGTTTAAAGGGGGCGTTCGGGCGAATAGGTAATGAAAAACTGTTTTTT.

V gene TRBV4-2 combines with J gene TRBJ2-7; D perhaps matches TRBD1 (5 bases). The CDR3 runs to 14 residues. Trimming left V 4 bases short and J 6 bases short, with 16 bases between. Per germline, CDR1 LGHNA and CDR2 YNFKEQ. The CDR3 sequence: CASSPQHQGPEQYF. CDR3 in DNA: TGTGCCAGCAGCCCACAACACCAGGGTCCCGAGCAGTACTTC.

The chain carries TRBV10-3 and TRBJ1-5; D may be TRBD1 (5 bases). Trimming took 0 bases from V and 2 from J, leaving 11 bases between them. The CDR3 extends over 16 amino acids. The V gene's germline CDR1 is ENHRY and CDR2 SYGVKD. The CDR3 reads CAISESGQSGNQPQHF. CDR3 bases: TGTGCCATCAGTGAGTCGGGGCAGTCGGGCAATCAGCCCCAGCATTTT.

The chain is built from TRBV18 and TRBJ1-1; D perhaps matches TRBD1 (6 bases). The CDR3 covers 13 residues. Per germline, CDR1 KGHSH and CDR2 LQKENI. Deletions cut 8 bases from V and 1 base from J, with 11 bases between. The CDR3 reads CASTSQGNTEAFF. The CDR3 nucleotides read TGTGCCAGCACGTCACAGGGGAACACTGAAGCTTTCTTT.

The CDR3 here is CASSQVINTGALNYGYTF. The CDR3 bases are TGTGCCAGCAGCCAAGTTATTAATACAGGGGCCCTCAACTATGGCTACACCTTC. The chain links TRBV14 to TRBJ1-2; 7 nucleotides agree with TRBD1. V dropped 1 base and J dropped 2; count of bases not matched to a gene: 13. CDR3 length equals 18 residues. The germline V gene encodes CDR1 SGHDN and CDR2 FVKESK.

The J gene is TRBJ1-5, the V gene TRBV7-9, with 7 bases aligning to TRBD1. This CDR3 region has 14 residues. The V gene's germline CDR1 is SEHNR and CDR2 FQNEAQ (reference sequence). V was clipped by 5 bases and J by 6 bases; unmatched bases: 7. The CDR3 DNA reads as TGTGCCAGCAGCAGAACAGGGGATGGTCAGCCCCAGCATTTT. This codes for CASSRTGDGQPQHF.

This sequence joins TRBV11-3 and TRBJ1-4; 9 positions agree with TRBD1. Germline loops: CDR1 SGHNT, CDR2 YENEEA. The junction had 6 bases not matched to a gene; V was cut back by 5 bases and J by 5 bases. CDR3 length: 15 amino acids. In nucleotides, the CDR3 is TGTGCCAGCAGCCCACAGGACAGGGGAAATGAAAAACTGTTTTTT. Its protein is CASSPQDRGNEKLFF.

The gene calls are TRBV6-5 and TRBJ2-1; 7 bases are shared with TRBD2. J gave up 10 bases and V 5 bases, and 14 bases lay outside the gene matches. Germline CDR1 MNHEY, CDR2 SVGAGI. This CDR3 region has 15 residues. The CDR3: CASSSGEGLFKEQFF. CDR3 bases: TGTGCCAGCAGTAGCGGGGAGGGCCTTTTCAAGGAGCAGTTCTTC.

The rearrangement joins TRBV15 to TRBJ2-7; possible D gene TRBD1, 6 bases. CDR1 and CDR2 (germline): LNHNV, YYDKDF (reference sequence). The CDR3 is 15 residues long. The germline V and J ends were trimmed by 5 bases and 2 bases, with 16 bases remaining between them. The CDR3 sequence is CATSFRVGGAYEQYF. Written as DNA, the CDR3 is TGTGCCACCAGCTTTAGGGTAGGGGGTGCCTACGAGCAGTACTTC. Based on the CDR3 plus reference TRBV15 and TRBJ2-7, the full variable domain is DAMVIQNPRYQVTQFGKPVTLSCSQTLNHNVMYWYQQKSSQAPKLLFHYYDKDFNNEADTPDNFQSRRPNTSFCFLDIRSPGLGDTAMYLCATSFRVGGAYEQYFGPGTRLTVT.

This clone was seen just once. The rearrangement uses TRBV7-9 and TRBJ2-3, with TRBD2 identical over 14 bases. Germline CDR1 SEHNR, CDR2 FQNEAQ (reference sequence). The CDR3 spans 17 residues. V dropped 4 bases and J dropped 4; count of bases not matched to a gene: 7. This CDR3 reads CASSSTGLAGEADTQYF. Written as DNA, the CDR3 is TGTGCCAGCAGCTCTACGGGACTAGCGGGAGAAGCAGATACGCAGTATTTT.

J is TRBJ2-7 and V is TRBV28; 10 bases match TRBD1. V lost 6 bases, J lost 2 bases, and 7 bases stayed unmatched. CDR1 and CDR2 (germline): MDHEN, SYDVKM. The CDR3 loop spans 15 amino acids. The CDR3 sequence: CASRSTGTGAYEQYF. DNA for the CDR3: TGTGCCAGCAGATCAACCGGGACAGGGGCCTACGAGCAGTACTTC. Looking up the rest from reference TRBV28 and TRBJ2-7 gives the full variable domain: DVKVTQSSRYLVKRTGEKVFLECVQDMDHENMFWYRQDPGLGLRLIYFSYDVKMKEKGDIPEGYSVSREKKERFSLILESASTNQTSMYLCASRSTGTGAYEQYFGPGTRLTVT.

The rearrangement links TRBV5-1 to TRBJ1-3; TRBD1 is a possible D gene (5 bases). The CDR3 covers 15 residues. CDR1 SGHRS and CDR2 YFSETQ come from the germline V gene. V shed 0 bases and J shed 3 bases, with 10 bases lying between them. The CDR3 here is CASSLAPGVGNTIYF. Here the CDR3 DNA reads TGCGCCAGCAGCTTGGCCCCGGGGGTTGGAAACACCATATATTTT.

This sequence joins TRBV25-1 and TRBJ1-2; unclear D gene. This CDR3 spans 13 amino acids. The germline V and J ends were trimmed by 2 bases and 5 bases, with 9 bases remaining between them. Looked up from germline, CDR1 is MGHDK and CDR2 is SYGVNS. As DNA, the CDR3 is TGTGCCAGCAGTGAAACAGTAGGATATGGCTACACCTTC. Amino acids: CASSETVGYGYTF.

This sequence joins TRBV6-4 and TRBJ2-3; 9 bases are a match to TRBD1. The ends lost 5 bases at V and 2 bases at J; junction bases unmatched: 2. The CDR3 runs 14 residues. Germline lookup yields CDR1 MRHNA and CDR2 SNTAGT. CDR3 DNA: TGTGCCAGCAGTCTACAGGGGGCCACAGATACGCAGTATTTT. This sequence encodes CASSLQGATDTQYF.

The CDR3 DNA reads as TGTGCCAGCAGCACACCGCGCGGGGGGGTCACCGGGGAGCTGTTTTTT. Translated: CASSTPRGGVTGELFF. V usage is TRBV13 and J usage is TRBJ2-2; 9 bases fit TRBD2. The V and J ends lost 5 bases and 4 bases, in that order; junction bases with no gene match: 8. Germline CDR1 is PRHDT and CDR2 is FYEKMQ (reference sequence). CDR3 length equals 16 residues.

This clone is a singleton in its sample. The chain uses TRBV9 and TRBJ2-1, with TRBD1 identical over 10 bases. Germline V CDR1 and CDR2: SGDLS, YYNGEE. CDR3 length equals 15 residues. V was clipped by 1 base and J by 7 bases; unmatched bases: 5. CDR3 sequence: CASSVMGQGNNEQFF. The CDR3 DNA is TGTGCCAGCAGCGTAATGGGACAGGGGAATAATGAGCAGTTCTTC.

The V gene is TRBV7-2, the J gene TRBJ1-3; D may be TRBD1 (5 bases). Germline CDR1 SGHTA, CDR2 FQGNSA. Trimming took off 5 bases at V and 3 bases at J, with 14 bases between the two ends. The CDR3 consists of 15 residues. The CDR3 DNA reads as TGTGCCAGCAGCCAATATGGGGCATTTGGAAACACCATATATTTT. It yields the protein CASSQYGAFGNTIYF.

The V and J genes are TRBV6-1 and TRBJ2-7; 8 positions agree with TRBD1. The germline V gene has CDR1 MNHNS and CDR2 SASEGT. This CDR3 has 17 amino acids. Germline trimming cut 2 bases from V and 5 bases from J; bases unmatched to any gene: 14. Written as DNA, the CDR3 is TGTGCCAGCAGTGAAAGTTTAGGACAGGGCCCCTTCAACGAGCAGTACTTC. Translated: CASSESLGQGPFNEQYF.

The chain combines TRBV5-6 with TRBJ2-3; 7 nucleotides line up with TRBD1. This CDR3 region has 15 residues. Germline loops: CDR1 SGHDT, CDR2 YYEEEE. The J segment lost 3 bases and the V segment lost 0 bases, leaving 4 bases of the junction unmatched. The CDR3 bases are TGTGCCAGCAGCTTGGGTGGGACAGCAACAGATACGCAGTATTTT. As protein: CASSLGGTATDTQYF. Based on the CDR3 plus reference TRBV5-6 and TRBJ2-3, the full variable domain is DAGVTQSPTHLIKTRGQQVTLRCSPKSGHDTVSWYQQALGQGPQFIFQYYEEEERQRGNFPDRFSGHQFPNYSSELNVNALLLGDSALYLCASSLGGTATDTQYFGPGTRLTVL.

J is TRBJ2-7 and V is TRBV10-3; D perhaps matches TRBD1 (6 bases). This CDR3 has 13 residues. The germline V and J ends were trimmed by 2 bases and 5 bases, with 10 bases remaining between them. Germline CDR1 ENHRY, CDR2 SYGVKD. For the CDR3, the DNA is TGTGCCATCAGTGAGGGACAGCACCACGAGCAGTACTTC. Its protein is CAISEGQHHEQYF.